This TCR beta chain was recovered during a study of memory CD4+ T cells and cytomegalovirus serostatus. Findings of the study overall: Each of 67 CMV-associated TCRbeta sequences occurred in one to five individuals.

Profiled with immunoSEQ multiplex PCR; TCRdb holds only in-frame clones, not every one. The table records some 54,000 clones, approximately 80% of them present only once. Comment on this clone: Its matching antigen is unknown.

Trimming left V 2 bases short and J 5 bases short, with 15 bases between. Germline V CDR1 and CDR2: MDHEN, SYDVKM. The CDR3 extends over 15 amino acids. The sort gate was single viable CD3+CD4+CD8-CD45RO+ cells for memory CD4+ T cells. Positive selection with CD4 microbeads enriched total CD4+ T cells. The rearrangement links TRBV28 to TRBJ1-2; TRBD1 is a possible D gene (5 bases). The sample comprised memory CD4+ T cells from blood. This sequence was found in an adult in good health and CMV-seropositive. CDR3 region: CASSLGQTVVYGYTF. For the CDR3, the DNA is TGTGCCAGCAGTTTAGGGCAGACAGTCGTTTATGGCTACACCTTC.